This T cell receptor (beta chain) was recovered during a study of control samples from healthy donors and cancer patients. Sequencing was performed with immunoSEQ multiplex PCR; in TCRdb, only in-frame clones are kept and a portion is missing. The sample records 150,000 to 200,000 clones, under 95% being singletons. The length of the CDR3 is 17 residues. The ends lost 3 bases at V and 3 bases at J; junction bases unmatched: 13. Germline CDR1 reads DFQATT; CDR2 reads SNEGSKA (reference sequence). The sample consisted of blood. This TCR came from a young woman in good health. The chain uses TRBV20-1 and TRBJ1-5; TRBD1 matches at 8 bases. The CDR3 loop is CSASIGQGLWSNQPQHF. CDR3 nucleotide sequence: TGCAGTGCTAGTATCGGACAGGGTCTCTGGTCCAATCAGCCCCAGCATTTT.